Below, 12 T cell receptor beta chains from the same sample are listed, as sequenced in a study of blood T cell repertoires in COVID-19. Here immunoSEQ multiplex PCR was the method, and the copy in TCRdb shows in-frame clones only, minus some. The sample carries some 250,000 clones, about 86% recorded once. The material sequenced was peripheral blood. The receptors originated from a man aged 25 to 40 with active or convalescent COVID-19.

The V gene is TRBV5-4, the J gene TRBJ2-7; tentatively, D is TRBD2 (5 bases). The CDR3 runs to 14 residues. Germline assignment: CDR1 SGHNT and CDR2 YYREEE (reference sequence). V gave up 4 bases and J gave up 7 bases, with 18 bases separating them. The CDR3 DNA reads TGTGCCAGCAGCAAGCCGGGCTCAGGCGGGGAGCAGTACTTC. This encodes CASSKPGSGGEQYF. Looking up the rest from reference TRBV5-4 and TRBJ2-7 gives the full variable domain: ETGVTQSPTHLIKTRGQQVTLRCSSQSGHNTVSWYQQALGQGPQFIFQYYREEENGRGNFPPRFSGLQFPNYSSELNVNALELDDSALYLCASSKPGSGGEQYFGPGTRLTVT.

This clone was recorded only once. Germline and junction disagree at one end, which may indicate a read error. The chain carries TRBV27 and TRBJ2-7, with 10 bases identical to TRBD2. Germline CDR1 reads MNHEY; CDR2 reads SMNVEV (reference sequence). The CDR3 is 14 residues long. The CDR3: CASSLAGASYEQYF. The CDR3 DNA follows: TGTGCCAGCAGCCTAGCGGGGGCCTCCTATGAGCAGTACTTC.

The rearrangement joins TRBV19 to TRBJ2-1; 7 nucleotides agree with TRBD1. With V trimmed by 2 bases and J by 2 bases, 3 bases remained unmatched. Germline values: CDR1 LNHDA, CDR2 SQIVND (reference sequence). This CDR3 contains 15 residues. Here the CDR3 reads CASSIYRGTYNEQFF. The CDR3 region has the DNA TGTGCCAGTAGTATATACAGGGGTACCTACAATGAGCAGTTCTTC.

The CDR3 DNA is TGTGCCAGCAGTTTAGGGTCAGGGTTTCAGCCCCAGCATTTT. This sequence encodes CASSLGSGFQPQHF. The chain carries TRBV28 and TRBJ1-5; D is possibly TRBD1 (5 bases). Germline V CDR1 and CDR2: MDHEN, SYDVKM. The germline V and J ends were trimmed by 2 bases and 6 bases, with 11 bases remaining between them. This CDR3 region has 14 residues.

The chain uses TRBV29-1 and TRBJ1-1; no clear D. Germline lookup yields CDR1 SQVTM and CDR2 ANQGSEA. The V gene lost 1 base and the J gene lost 6 bases, with 12 bases spanning the gap. The CDR3 totals 13 residues. CDR3 bases: TGCAGCGTTGAAGGTTGGGCAGAACCTGAAGCTTTCTTT. Translating gives CSVEGWAEPEAFF.

The chain employs TRBV5-4 and TRBJ1-5; D is unresolved. Looked up from germline, CDR1 is SGHNT and CDR2 is YYREEE (reference sequence). V gave up 3 bases and J gave up 10 bases, with 11 bases separating them. The CDR3 is 12 residues long. The CDR3 region has the DNA TGTGCCAGCAGCTCCGGCTCGGGACCCCAGCATTTT. Its protein product is CASSSGSGPQHF. Combining the CDR3 with reference TRBV5-4 and TRBJ1-5 gives the whole variable domain ETGVTQSPTHLIKTRGQQVTLRCSSQSGHNTVSWYQQALGQGPQFIFQYYREEENGRGNFPPRFSGLQFPNYSSELNVNALELDDSALYLCASSSGSGPQHFGDGTRLSIL.

The chain couples TRBV5-6 to TRBJ2-7, with a possible D match to TRBD1 (6 bases). CDR1 is SGHDT and CDR2 is YYEEEE in the germline V gene. This CDR3 is 12 amino acids long. V was pared by 0 bases and J by 8 bases, with 9 bases between. The CDR3 protein is CASSLAQGKQYF. As DNA, the CDR3 is TGTGCCAGCAGCTTGGCGCAGGGGAAGCAGTACTTC.

The rearrangement joins TRBV7-8 to TRBJ1-6, with D tentatively TRBD1 (6 bases). V lost 3 bases and J 7 bases, leaving 22 bases between the germline ends. The V gene's germline CDR1 is SGHVS and CDR2 FQNEAQ. This CDR3 has 18 amino acids. The CDR3 is CASSFANVRQAPNSPLHF. The CDR3 coding sequence is TGTGCCAGCAGCTTCGCTAATGTACGACAGGCTCCCAATTCACCCCTCCACTTT.

The chain employs TRBV6-5 and TRBJ2-3; 9 nucleotides agree with TRBD2. Unmatched junction bases numbered 8, after V lost 2 bases and J lost 8 bases. The CDR3 has 15 amino acids. CDR1 MNHEY and CDR2 SVGAGI come from the germline V gene. The DNA of the CDR3 is TGTGCCAGCAGTTACGTGGCGGGGGGGCCGGCTACGCAGTATTTT. Translation gives CASSYVAGGPATQYF.

The chain joins TRBV6-5 to TRBJ1-1; D is uncertain. CDR1 is MNHEY and CDR2 is SVGAGI in the germline V gene. The ends were cut back, 0 bases at V and 2 bases at J, with 10 bases in the middle. The CDR3 has 15 residues. The CDR3 here is CASSYSRQVNTEAFF. The DNA for the CDR3 is TGTGCCAGCAGTTACTCCCGGCAGGTTAACACTGAAGCTTTCTTT.

Regarding this clone: In the same sample, other DNA sequences code for this CDR3. The J gene is TRBJ2-7, the V gene TRBV18; 8 positions match TRBD2. The germline CDR1 and CDR2 sequences are KGHSH and LQKENI. V dropped 3 bases and J dropped 1; count of bases not matched to a gene: 2. The CDR3 totals 14 residues. The CDR3 here is CASSPGRGSYEQYF. CDR3 nucleotides: TGTGCCAGCTCACCCGGGAGGGGTTCCTACGAGCAGTACTTC. The variable domain in full, with the rest retrieved from reference TRBV18 and TRBJ2-7, is NAGVMQNPRHLVRRRGQEARLRCSPMKGHSHVYWYRQLPEEGLKFMVYLQKENIIDESGMPKERFSAEFPKEGPSILRIQQVVRGDSAAYFCASSPGRGSYEQYFGPGTRLTVT.

The chain is built from TRBV6-5 and TRBJ1-5; TRBD1 agrees at 8 bases. There are 14 residues in the CDR3. The V gene's germline CDR1 is MNHEY and CDR2 SVGAGI. Germline trimming cut 6 bases from V and 5 bases from J; bases unmatched to any gene: 6. Written as DNA, the CDR3 is TGTGCCAGCAGGACTACAGGGGGACATCAGCCCCAGCATTTT. Translation: CASRTTGGHQPQHF.